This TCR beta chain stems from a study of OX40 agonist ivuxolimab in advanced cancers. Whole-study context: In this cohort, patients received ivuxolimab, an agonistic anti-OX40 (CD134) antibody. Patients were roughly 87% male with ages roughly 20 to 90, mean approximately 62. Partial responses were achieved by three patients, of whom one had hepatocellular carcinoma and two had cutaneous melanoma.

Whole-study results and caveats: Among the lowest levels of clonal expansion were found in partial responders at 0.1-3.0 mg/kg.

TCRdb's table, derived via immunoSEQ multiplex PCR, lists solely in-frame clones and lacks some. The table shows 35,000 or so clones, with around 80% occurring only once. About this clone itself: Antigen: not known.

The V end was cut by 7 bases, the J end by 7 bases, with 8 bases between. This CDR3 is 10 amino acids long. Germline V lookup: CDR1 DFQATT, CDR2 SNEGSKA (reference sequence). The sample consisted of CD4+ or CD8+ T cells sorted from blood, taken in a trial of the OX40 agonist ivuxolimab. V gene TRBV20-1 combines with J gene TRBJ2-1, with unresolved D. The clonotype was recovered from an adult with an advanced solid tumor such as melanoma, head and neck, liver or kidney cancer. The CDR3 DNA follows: TGCAGTGTTTGGAAGAATGAGCAGTTCTTC. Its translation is CSVWKNEQFF.